The sequence of this TCR beta chain was determined in a study of tumor-infiltrating lymphocytes in primary liver carcinoma. At the level of the study: The patients included men and women who were aged 30 to 69 years. Regardless of tissue type, samples showed similar yields of roughly 3.65 to 7.5 million productive TCRbeta reads. General study points: Present in all five tumor regions were only about 7.5-25% of the top clones.

The roughly 20-34 mg bulk tissue piece was not sorted before simultaneous RNA and DNA extraction. The study enrolled treatment-naive patients with chronic HBV infection. From 400 to 500 ng total RNA, TCR beta cDNA was generated with a primer in the constant region. Three rounds of nested multiplex PCR with slightly modified ARM-PCR produced TCR beta libraries. TCRdb re-analysed the multiplex PCR reads in MiXCR, keeping a single row per CDR3 protein. The sample carries roughly 80,000 distinct CDR3 sequences, over 70% recorded once. For this clonotype: What it binds is unknown.

The sequencing input was liver tumor tissue from sampling region 4. Sample subset: tumor region T4, right-lateral pole. The TCR was taken from a woman aged 55 to 70 with primary liver carcinoma and hepatitis B virus infection.

The CDR3 sequence is CASNLTGTYNEQFF. CDR3 nucleotide sequence: TGTGCCAGTAACTTAACAGGGACCTACAATGAGCAGTTCTTC. The gene calls are TRBV11-3 and TRBJ2-1, with D possibly being TRBD1 (6 bases). The CDR3 runs to 14 residues. The V end lost 9 bases, the J end lost 2 bases, and 14 bases lay between the germline ends. Germline V gene lookup returns CDR1 SGHNT and CDR2 YENEEA.